This T cell receptor (beta chain) comes out of a study of spatial heterogeneity in lung cancer. Whole-study context: Detection consistently yielded more beta chains than alpha chains.

TCRdb independently ran MiXCR on the 5' RACE reads; one entry per CDR3 protein. The sample consists of 4,000 to 5,500 distinct CDR3 sequences, roughly 12% of them appearing once. Indicated time point: sample taken at primary tumor resection. Frozen PBMC, nontumor lung or tumor provided whole RNA, which was sequenced unsorted. Per the germline V gene, CDR1 is MNHEY and CDR2 is SVGEGT. The CDR3 has 9 amino acids. V lost 8 bases and J lost 7, with 5 bases in between. In this sample, this clonotype turned up many times. The target antigen is unknown. Overall study findings and caveats: Mutation tallies in tumors tracked expanded intratumoral alpha and beta TCR counts. Ubiquitous and regional expanded TCR counts correlated with ubiquitous and regional nonsynonymous mutations, respectively.

The starting material was lung tumor tissue, obtained at surgery. This sequence was found in a male donor with early-stage non-small cell lung cancer. The chain carries TRBV6-2 or TRBV6-3 and TRBJ2-5, with D uncertain. The CDR3 loop is CASGPTQYF. The CDR3 DNA is TGTGCCAGCGGACCGACCCAGTACTTC.